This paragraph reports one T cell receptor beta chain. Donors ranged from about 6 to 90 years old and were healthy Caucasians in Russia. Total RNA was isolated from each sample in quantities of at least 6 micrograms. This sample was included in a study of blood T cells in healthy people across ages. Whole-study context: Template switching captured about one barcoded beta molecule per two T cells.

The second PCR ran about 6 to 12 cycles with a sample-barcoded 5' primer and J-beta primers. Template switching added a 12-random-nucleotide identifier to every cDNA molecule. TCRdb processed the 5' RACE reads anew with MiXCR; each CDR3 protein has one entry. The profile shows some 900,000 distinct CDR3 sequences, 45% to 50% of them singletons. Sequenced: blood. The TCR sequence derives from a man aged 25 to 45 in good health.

The CDR3 reads CHVPGTVPEKLFF. CDR3 nucleotides: TGCCATGTACCGGGGACCGTACCCGAAAAACTGTTTTTT. The V and J genes are TRBV20-1 and TRBJ1-4; D may be TRBD1 (5 bases). This CDR3 is 13 amino acids long. Germline lookup yields CDR1 DFQATT and CDR2 SNEGSKA (reference sequence).